This T cell receptor (beta chain) derives from a study of persistence of HIV-infected CD4 T cells. In the study overall: Suppressive ART had lasted a median of roughly eight years. General observations from the study: Proviral oligoclonality tracked with TCR oligoclonality within the same sorted cells. CMV- and Gag-responding cells had lower TCRbeta richness than CD3/CD28-responding cells. The rare CMV-responding cells with HIV-1 proviruses were not separately TCR-sequenced.

About this clone itself: Its target is not known.

There are 13 residues in the CDR3. Germline-derived CDR1 and CDR2 are SGDLS and YYNGEE. The ends were cut back, 5 bases at V and 7 bases at J, with 10 bases in the middle. This was the immunoSEQ version 4 assay in survey mode. Libraries were prepared by immunoSEQ multiplex PCR; TCRdb keeps only in-frame clonotypes and omits some of them. The table includes fewer than 15,000 clones, about 66% detected once. The stimulus was an HIV-1 Gag 15-mer peptide pool, about 1 ug/peptide/mL. Sorting selected CD4+ T cells upregulating both CD40 ligand and CD69. This chain connects TRBV9 to TRBJ1-6, with D unresolved. The sample consisted of CD4+ T cells sorted from PBMCs after approximately 19-hour stimulation, taken from a patient who received antiretroviral therapy. This clonotype was sampled from an adult man with HIV who was CMV-seropositive. The CDR3 here is CASRATGNSPLHF. In nucleotides, the CDR3 is TGTGCCAGCAGGGCGACCGGAAATTCACCCCTCCACTTT.